This passage covers 4 T cell receptor beta chains from one sample sequenced in a study of vaccination and CD4 T cells after COVID-19. The Oncomine TCR Beta short-read assay was applied to DNA of cultured CD4+ T cells. MiXCR, run by TCRdb on the PCR reads, gives a single entry per CDR3 protein. Seen here are about 7,000 distinct CDR3 sequences, around half observed once, and the top ten hold about 32%. The antigens for these receptors are not known. Treatment noted: approximately 11-day PBMC culture with coronavirus spike peptide pools or control peptides (ViraFEST assay). The unexposed donor gave CD4+ T cells before the COVID-19 pandemic (2011-2018). Sequencing was carried out using CD4+ T cells from blood, cultured in vitro. The receptor source for this set is a human donor in good health.

The chain is built from TRBV15 and TRBJ2-2; no reliable D call. This CDR3 spans 12 amino acids. CDR1 LNHNV and CDR2 YYDKDF come from the germline V gene (reference sequence). Trimming stripped 8 bases from V and 1 base from J, with 5 bases between. This CDR3 is CATERNTGELFF. The CDR3 DNA sequence: TGTGCCACCGAAAGGAACACCGGGGAGCTGTTTTTT.

This clonotype qualifies as large. V is TRBV18 and J is TRBJ2-1; D is possibly TRBD1 or TRBD2 (5 bases each). CDR3 size: 14 residues. Germline V gene sequence: CDR1 KGHSH, CDR2 LQKENI. Trimming pared 2 bases from V and 7 bases from J, leaving 12 bases between. CDR3 amino acids: CASSPRQGENEQFF. The DNA of the CDR3 is TGTGCCAGCTCACCAAGGCAGGGAGAAAATGAGCAGTTCTTC.

The chain couples TRBV7-6 to TRBJ1-1; tentative D call: TRBD1 (5 bases). The germline V and J ends were trimmed by 5 bases and 3 bases, with 16 bases remaining between them. The CDR3 is 15 residues long. CDR1 is SGHVS and CDR2 is FNYEAQ in the germline V gene. The CDR3 reads CASSRWGSTDTEAFF. The CDR3, as DNA: TGTGCCAGCAGCCGTTGGGGGAGTACGGACACTGAAGCTTTCTTT.

This clonotype was picked up a small number of times. The V call is TRBV7-9, the J call TRBJ2-7, with 7 bases fitting TRBD1. The CDR3 spans 14 residues. Germline lookup yields CDR1 SEHNR and CDR2 FQNEAQ (reference sequence). V trimming: 1 base; J trimming: 5 bases; junction bases outside the gene matches: 5. The CDR3 sequence is CASSLEGQLHEQYF. The CDR3 DNA is TGTGCCAGCAGCTTAGAGGGACAGCTCCACGAGCAGTACTTC.